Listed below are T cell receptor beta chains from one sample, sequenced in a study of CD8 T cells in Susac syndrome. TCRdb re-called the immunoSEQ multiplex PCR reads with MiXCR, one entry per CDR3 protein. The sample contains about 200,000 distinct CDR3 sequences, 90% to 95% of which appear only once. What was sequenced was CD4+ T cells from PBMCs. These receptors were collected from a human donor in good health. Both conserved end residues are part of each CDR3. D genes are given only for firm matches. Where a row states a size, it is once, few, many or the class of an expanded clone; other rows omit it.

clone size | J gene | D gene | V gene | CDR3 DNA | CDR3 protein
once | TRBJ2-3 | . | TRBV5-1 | TGCGCCAGCAGCCCCGGACAGCGTCCAGATACGCAGTATTTT | CASSPGQRPDTQYF
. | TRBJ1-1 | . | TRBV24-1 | TGTGCCACCAGTGATTCGACAAACGCTGAAGCTTTCTTT | CATSDSTNAEAFF
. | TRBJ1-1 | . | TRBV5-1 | TGCGCCAGCAGCGGGAACGTGGCGGGGATGGGGACTGAAGCTTTCTTT | CASSGNVAGMGTEAFF
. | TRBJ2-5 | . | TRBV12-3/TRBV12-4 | TGTGCCAGCAGTCCCGTCCAAAAGGAGACCCAGTACTTC | CASSPVQKETQYF
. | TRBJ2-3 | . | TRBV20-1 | TGCAGTGCTGGGCTAGGTTTTGTAGATACGCAGTATTTT | CSAGLGFVDTQYF
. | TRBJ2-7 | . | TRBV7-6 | TGTGCCAGCAGCTTGTCTACGGAGGGGTACGAGCAGTACTTC | CASSLSTEGYEQYF
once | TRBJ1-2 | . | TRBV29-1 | TGCAGCGTTTTCGGGATCGATGGCTACACCTTC | CSVFGIDGYTF
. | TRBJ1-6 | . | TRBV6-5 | TGTGCCAGCACCCAGGGCTTTCTGTCACCCCTCCACTTT | CASTQGFLSPLHF
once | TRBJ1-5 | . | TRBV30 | TGTGCCTGGAGTGATACCCTGGGGGGCAATCAGCCCCAGCATTTT | CAWSDTLGGNQPQHF
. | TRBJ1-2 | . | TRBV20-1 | TGCAGTGCTAATCCTACTAACTATGGCTACACCTTC | CSANPTNYGYTF
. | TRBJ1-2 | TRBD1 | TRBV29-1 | TGCAGCGTTGGTGGGACAGCGTCTCTAGCTAACTATGGCTACACCTTC | CSVGGTASLANYGYTF
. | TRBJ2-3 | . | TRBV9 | TGTGCCAGCAGCGTTCAAGTTTCCCCAGATACGCAGTATTTT | CASSVQVSPDTQYF
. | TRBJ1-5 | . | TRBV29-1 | TGCAGCGTGGGGGCGGAGAATCAGCCCCAGCATTTT | CSVGAENQPQHF
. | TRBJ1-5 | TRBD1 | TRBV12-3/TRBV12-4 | TGTGCCAGCAGGCTCGATCCCGGACAGGGGAATCAGCCCCAGCATTTT | CASRLDPGQGNQPQHF
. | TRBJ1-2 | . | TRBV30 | TGTGCCTGGAGTATCTCGGACTATGGCTACACCTTC | CAWSISDYGYTF
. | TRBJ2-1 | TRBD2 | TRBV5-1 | TGCGCCAGCAGCTCGGGACTAGCGGGAGGTCTCAATGAGCAGTTCTTC | CASSSGLAGGLNEQFF
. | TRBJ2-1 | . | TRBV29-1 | TGCAGCGGGATCCCAGGGGTGGATGAGCAGTTCTTC | CSGIPGVDEQFF
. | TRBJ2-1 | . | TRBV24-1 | TGTGCCACCAGTAGGGCGGGCTCGCACGAGCAGTTCTTC | CATSRAGSHEQFF
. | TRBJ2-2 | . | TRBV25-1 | TGTGCCAGCAGTCCCAGGGGTCGGCAGACGACCGGGGAGCTGTTTTTT | CASSPRGRQTTGELFF
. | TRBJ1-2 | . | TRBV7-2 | TGTGCCAGCAGCGGTAATCGGGGGCTCGGCTATGGCTACACCTTC | CASSGNRGLGYGYTF
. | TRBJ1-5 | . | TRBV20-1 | TGCAGTGCCGAGGGAGGTGCCAATCAGCCCCAGCATTTT | CSAEGGANQPQHF
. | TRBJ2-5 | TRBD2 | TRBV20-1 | TGCAGTGCTAGAGGGATCCGGGCTAGCGGGAGGCAAGAGACCCAGTACTTC | CSARGIRASGRQETQYF
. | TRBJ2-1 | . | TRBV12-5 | TGTGCTAGTGGTTTCCTCGTTGTCAGTGAGCAGTTCTTC | CASGFLVVSEQFF
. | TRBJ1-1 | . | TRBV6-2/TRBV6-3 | TGTGCCAGCACCTTAGGGGCCTCTGAAGCTTTCTTT | CASTLGASEAFF
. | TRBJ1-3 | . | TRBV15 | TGTGCCACCAGCAGAGATCTGGACCACTCTGGAAACACCATATATTTT | CATSRDLDHSGNTIYF
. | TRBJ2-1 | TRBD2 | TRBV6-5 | TGTGCCAGCAGCCGCGGGAGGTCCGCCTCGGGGCAGTTCTTC | CASSRGRSASGQFF
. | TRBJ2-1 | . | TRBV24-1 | TGTGCCACCAGTGATTTGAAGGAGCAGTTCTTC | CATSDLKEQFF